The next 30 T cell receptor beta chains were all read from a single sample in a study of shared clonotypes between healthy human individuals (dated by TCRdb to 2020 to 2021). The method was the immunoSEQ multiplex PCR assay. Sourced from immuneACCESS, this table was stored by TCRdb with only in-frame sequences that have V and J called. A share of the clones is absent; for the studies checked, an unresolved V gene accounts for under half, and the remainder has no known explanation. The table for this sample lists 1,100,000 or so clones; around 78% of them were counted only once. The biggest ten clones account for 0.4% to 0.55% of the sample. The sequenced material came from memory CD4+ T cells from PBMCs. This sample's cell subset or site label indicates: CD45RA-negative fraction. The receptor set was obtained from a man aged 18-30 years in good health. Some clones in this sample may be carry-over from other donors' samples.

The chain recombines TRBV9 with TRBJ1-1; D gene uncertain. This CDR3 is 15 amino acids long. V lost 4 bases, J lost 5 bases, and 18 bases lay in between. The germline CDR1 and CDR2 sequences are SGDLS and YYNGEE. The DNA of the CDR3 is TGTGCCAGCAGCTCCCGCACGGGAGGGTGGACTGAAGCTTTCTTT. Translated: CASSSRTGGWTEAFF.

This clone was detected once. This chain's CDR3 is CASSERPQGADTQYF. DNA of the CDR3: TGTGCCAGCAGTGAGAGACCACAGGGCGCAGATACGCAGTATTTT. This chain uses TRBV6-1 with TRBJ2-3, with D possibly matching TRBD1 (6 bases). CDR1 is MNHNS and CDR2 is SASEGT in the germline V gene. The ends were cut back, 3 bases at V and 4 bases at J, with 14 bases in the middle. This CDR3 has 15 amino acids.

The chain uses TRBV28 and TRBJ1-1, with D possibly TRBD1 on 5 matching bases. The CDR3 consists of 13 residues. V lost 11 bases to trimming and J lost 5 bases, with 18 bases between them. Germline V gene lookup returns CDR1 MDHEN and CDR2 SYDVKM. The DNA for the CDR3 is TGTGCCCTACAGCCTGGGGGTCTTACTGAAGCTTTCTTT. Translating it yields CALQPGGLTEAFF.

The chain couples TRBV9 to TRBJ2-7; D perhaps matches TRBD2 (6 bases). The V gene lost 0 bases and the J gene lost 5 bases, with 15 bases spanning the gap. The CDR3 is made up of 15 amino acids. Looked up from germline, CDR1 is SGDLS and CDR2 is YYNGEE. CDR3 in DNA: TGTGCCAGCAGCGTAGTTGGGGGGAGGTTAGACGAGCAGTACTTC. Translation: CASSVVGGRLDEQYF.

This clone was seen many times. The chain couples TRBV5-4 to TRBJ1-1, with D maybe TRBD1 (6 bases). The CDR3 sequence is 15 residues long. The V end lost 2 bases, the J end lost 1 base, and 12 bases lay between the germline ends. Germline loops: CDR1 SGHNT, CDR2 YYREEE (reference sequence). CDR3 bases: TGTGCCAGCAGCTTTGTTCGGGGGCGGAACACTGAAGCTTTCTTT. Its protein is CASSFVRGRNTEAFF.

This chain uses TRBV28 with TRBJ2-1, with 12 bases aligning to TRBD2. Trimming took 6 bases from V and 8 from J; bases not matched to a gene: 8. Germline CDR1 reads MDHEN; CDR2 reads SYDVKM. This CDR3 contains 15 residues. The CDR3, as DNA: TGTGCCAGCAGCTCGACTAGCGGGAGAAGGGATGAGCAGTTCTTC. Residues: CASSSTSGRRDEQFF.

V and J are TRBV5-1 and TRBJ2-7; 8 bases are a match to TRBD2. This CDR3 region has 17 residues. Germline V gene lookup returns CDR1 SGHRS and CDR2 YFSETQ. Trimming cost V 0 bases and J 3 bases; bases outside gene matches: 11. CDR3 DNA: TGCGCCAGCAGCTTGGGGAGTAGCGGGAATTTTTTCTACGAGCAGTACTTC. Translated: CASSLGSSGNFFYEQYF.

The chain combines TRBV5-1 with TRBJ2-4; D is perhaps TRBD1 or TRBD2 (5 bases each). Germline values: CDR1 SGHRS, CDR2 YFSETQ. This CDR3 region has 13 residues. The V end lost 4 bases, the J end lost 5 bases, and 10 bases lay between the germline ends. This chain's CDR3 is CASSGDGQNIQYF. The DNA of the CDR3 is TGCGCCAGCAGCGGGGACGGACAAAACATTCAGTACTTC.

The rearrangement links TRBV5-4 to TRBJ2-7; 8 bases map to TRBD1. Germline V CDR1 and CDR2: SGHNT, YYREEE (reference sequence). The V gene end was trimmed by 4 bases and the J gene end by 3 bases; junction bases not matched to a gene: 6. This CDR3 region has 14 residues. This chain's CDR3 is CASSRTGNRYEQYF. The CDR3, as DNA: TGTGCCAGCAGCAGGACAGGGAATCGCTACGAGCAGTACTTC.

J is TRBJ1-5 and V is TRBV2; no clear D. Trimming stripped 4 bases from V and 0 bases from J, with 7 bases between. Germline V CDR1 and CDR2: SNHLY, FYNNEI. The length of the CDR3 is 14 residues. The DNA for the CDR3 is TGTGCCAGCAGTGTACATCATAGCAATCAGCCCCAGCATTTT. It yields the protein CASSVHHSNQPQHF.

The chain carries TRBV5-6 and TRBJ2-3; D is perhaps TRBD1 (6 bases). This CDR3 has 14 amino acids. From germline, CDR1 is SGHDT and CDR2 YYEEEE. The V gene lost 2 bases and the J gene lost 6 bases, with 13 bases spanning the gap. CDR3 sequence (DNA): TGTGCCAGCAGCTTTGGACAGTTTCGGGATACGCAGTATTTT. Translated, it gives CASSFGQFRDTQYF.

This chain connects TRBV7-7 to TRBJ1-3, with a possible D match to TRBD1 (5 bases). The CDR3 extends over 15 amino acids. V lost 5 bases and J 4 bases, leaving 15 bases between the germline ends. Germline CDR1 SSHAT, CDR2 FNYEAQ (reference sequence). CDR3 DNA sequence: TGTGCCAGCAGCGGGATAAAGGACACGGGAAACACCATATATTTT. The encoded protein is CASSGIKDTGNTIYF.

In this sample, this clone turned up once. The chain carries TRBV6-9 and TRBJ1-5; no firm D call. The ends were cut back, 6 bases at V and 6 bases at J, with 21 bases in the middle. The germline V gene encodes CDR1 MNHGY and CDR2 SVAAGI. The CDR3 has 16 residues. The CDR3 nucleotides are TGTGCCAGCAGCCCCTGCGCTCAGCCCGAAGGTCAGCCCCAGCATTTT. Translated: CASSPCAQPEGQPQHF.

The V and J genes are TRBV5-4 and TRBJ2-5; D remains ambiguous. Germline V gives CDR1 SGHNT, CDR2 YYREEE (reference sequence). V lost 0 bases to trimming and J lost 1 base, with 7 bases between them. The CDR3 contains 14 residues. The CDR3 reads CASSLVGIQETQYF. Written as DNA, the CDR3 is TGTGCCAGCAGCTTGGTTGGGATCCAAGAGACCCAGTACTTC. The full variable domain, with the rest looked up from reference TRBV5-4 and TRBJ2-5, is ETGVTQSPTHLIKTRGQQVTLRCSSQSGHNTVSWYQQALGQGPQFIFQYYREEENGRGNFPPRFSGLQFPNYSSELNVNALELDDSALYLCASSLVGIQETQYFGPGTRLLVL.

The V gene is TRBV30, the J gene TRBJ1-3; unclear D gene. The CDR3 extends over 13 amino acids. CDR1 and CDR2 from the germline V gene are GTSNPN and SVGIG (reference sequence). Trimming cost V 5 bases and J 1 base, with 9 bases left between them. Here the CDR3 DNA reads TGTGCCTGGGCCGTAGCTTCTGGAAACACCATATATTTT. It yields the protein CAWAVASGNTIYF.

J is TRBJ1-5 and V is TRBV4-2; D not certain. This CDR3 comprises 12 residues. The germline V and J ends were trimmed by 0 bases and 9 bases, with 6 bases remaining between them. CDR1 is LGHNA, CDR2 YNFKEQ, per germline. The CDR3 region has the DNA TGTGCCAGCAGCCAAGACGGAAGGCCCCAGCATTTT. Translation: CASSQDGRPQHF.

The chain combines TRBV15 with TRBJ2-5; TRBD1 aligns across 7 bases. The CDR3 runs to 15 residues. Germline V gene data show CDR1 as LNHNV and CDR2 as YYDKDF (reference sequence). V trimming: 5 bases; J trimming: 4 bases; junction bases outside the gene matches: 10. CDR3 nucleotide sequence: TGTGCCACCAGCCGCTTTACAGGGGCCGGAGAGACCCAGTACTTC. It codes for CATSRFTGAGETQYF.

V and J are TRBV6-1 and TRBJ2-7, with TRBD1 matching 9 bases. Germline V CDR1 and CDR2: MNHNS, SASEGT. The junction had 9 bases not matched to a gene; V was cut back by 8 bases and J by 4 bases. This CDR3 comprises 14 residues. CDR3 DNA: TGTGCCAGCCTCGTCACGACAGGGGGGTACGAGCAGTACTTC. It codes for CASLVTTGGYEQYF.

The gene calls are TRBV7-9 and TRBJ2-5; possible D gene TRBD2, 6 bases. V lost 0 bases, J lost 0 bases, and 8 bases lay in between. CDR1 SEHNR and CDR2 FQNEAQ come from the germline V gene (reference sequence). The CDR3 sequence is 15 residues long. The CDR3 DNA is TGTGCCAGCAGCTTAGCGGAGGGGTACCAAGAGACCCAGTACTTC. Protein product: CASSLAEGYQETQYF.

The chain is built from TRBV2 and TRBJ1-5; 8 nucleotides agree with TRBD1. The CDR3 contains 17 residues. In germline, CDR1 is SNHLY, CDR2 FYNNEI. V was clipped by 4 bases and J by 7 bases; unmatched bases: 15. The CDR3 nucleotides read TGTGCCAGCAGTGCGGGACACTCCTCTGGGACAGGCCAGCCCCAGCATTTT. It translates to CASSAGHSSGTGQPQHF.

The chain uses TRBV27 and TRBJ1-2; weak D call: TRBD1 (6 bases). The germline V gene encodes CDR1 MNHEY and CDR2 SMNVEV (reference sequence). This CDR3 has 17 amino acids. V lost 4 bases and J lost 6, with 24 bases in between. CDR3 in DNA: TGTGCCAGCAGTTCCCGAGGTAAACAGGGTATTCTGGATGGCTACACCTTC. Amino acids: CASSSRGKQGILDGYTF.

This sequence joins TRBV28 and TRBJ1-1; a weak D match, TRBD1 (5 bases). The germline CDR1 and CDR2 sequences are MDHEN and SYDVKM. Trimming left V 6 bases short and J 10 bases short, with 18 bases between. This CDR3 has 13 amino acids. CDR3 region: CASRPPGGGGAFF. The CDR3, as DNA: TGTGCCAGCAGACCTCCGGGGGGGGGTGGAGCTTTCTTT.

J is TRBJ1-1 and V is TRBV2; no definite D call. CDR1 and CDR2 (germline): SNHLY, FYNNEI. V lost 8 bases and J lost 1, with 5 bases in between. The CDR3 sequence is 11 residues long. In DNA, the CDR3 is TGTGCCAGCCAACCGAACACTGAAGCTTTCTTT. The encoded protein is CASQPNTEAFF.

V is TRBV5-1 and J is TRBJ1-1; no firm D call. In germline, CDR1 is SGHRS, CDR2 YFSETQ. V was trimmed by 4 bases and J by 1 base, leaving 8 bases between them. CDR3 length: 13 residues. CDR3 protein: CASSRPPNTEAFF. Here the CDR3 DNA reads TGCGCCAGCAGCCGCCCCCCGAACACTGAAGCTTTCTTT.

This rearrangement joins TRBV6-1 to TRBJ1-5; 7 nucleotides line up with TRBD1. The CDR3 totals 14 residues. The germline V gene has CDR1 MNHNS and CDR2 SASEGT. V lost 5 bases, J lost 5 bases, and 6 bases stayed unmatched. The CDR3 here is CASSSDRAHQPQHF. The CDR3 DNA reads as TGTGCCAGCAGTTCCGACAGGGCTCATCAGCCCCAGCATTTT.

The rearrangement joins TRBV28 to TRBJ1-1; no clear D. This CDR3 is built from 13 residues. CDR1 is MDHEN, CDR2 SYDVKM, per germline. The V end lost 9 bases, the J end lost 1 base, and 12 bases lay between the germline ends. The CDR3 loop is CASEPDRNTEAFF. CDR3 DNA: TGTGCCAGTGAACCGGACCGGAACACTGAAGCTTTCTTT. The full variable domain, rest sourced from reference TRBV28 and TRBJ1-1, is DVKVTQSSRYLVKRTGEKVFLECVQDMDHENMFWYRQDPGLGLRLIYFSYDVKMKEKGDIPEGYSVSREKKERFSLILESASTNQTSMYLCASEPDRNTEAFFGQGTRLTVV.

This clone was recorded once. DNA for the CDR3: TGTGCCACCTCAGGGTCCAGAGGCTCTGGAAACACCATATATTTT. This gives the protein CATSGSRGSGNTIYF. The chain uses TRBV19 and TRBJ1-3; maybe TRBD1 (5 bases). Germline CDR1 reads LNHDA; CDR2 reads SQIVND (reference sequence). V lost 10 bases and J 0 bases, leaving 16 bases between the germline ends. The CDR3 runs to 15 residues.

The chain couples TRBV4-2 to TRBJ1-1; the D is unclear. The germline V gene encodes CDR1 LGHNA and CDR2 YNFKEQ. The CDR3 runs to 15 residues. V lost 4 bases and J 1 base, leaving 13 bases between the germline ends. CDR3 bases: TGTGCCAGCAGCCCCCGGGGAGCGGGGAACACTGAAGCTTTCTTT. Translating gives CASSPRGAGNTEAFF.

V is TRBV19 and J is TRBJ2-1, with TRBD1 matching over 7 bases. In germline, CDR1 is LNHDA, CDR2 SQIVND (reference sequence). V dropped 6 bases and J dropped 6; count of bases not matched to a gene: 14. The length of the CDR3 is 16 residues. The CDR3 DNA is TGTGCCAGTAGGCTGCGAGACAGGGACCTAACCAATGAGCAGTTCTTC. Translation gives CASRLRDRDLTNEQFF.

The chain is built from TRBV5-1 and TRBJ2-2; 7 nucleotides match TRBD2. The trim removed 1 base at V and 1 base at J, leaving 1 base unmatched. The CDR3 covers 15 residues. The germline gives CDR1 SGHRS, CDR2 YFSETQ. The chain's CDR3 is CASSLREGNTGELFF. DNA for the CDR3: TGCGCCAGCAGCTTGAGGGAGGGGAACACCGGGGAGCTGTTTTTT.